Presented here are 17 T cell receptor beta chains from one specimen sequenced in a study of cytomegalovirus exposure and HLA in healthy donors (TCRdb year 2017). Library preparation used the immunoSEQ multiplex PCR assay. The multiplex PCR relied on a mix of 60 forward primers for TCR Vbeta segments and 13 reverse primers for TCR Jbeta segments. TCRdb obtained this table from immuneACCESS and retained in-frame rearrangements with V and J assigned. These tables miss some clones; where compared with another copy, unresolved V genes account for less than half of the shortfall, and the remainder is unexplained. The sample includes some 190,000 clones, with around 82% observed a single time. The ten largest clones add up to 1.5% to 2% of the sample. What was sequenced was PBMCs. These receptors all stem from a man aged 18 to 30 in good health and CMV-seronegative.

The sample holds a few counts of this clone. The CDR3 coding sequence is TGTGCCAGTAGTATAGGGGGCAGGGAGGCCGGGGAGCTGTTTTTT. This gives the protein CASSIGGREAGELFF. The chain couples TRBV19 to TRBJ2-2; maybe TRBD2 (6 bases). The CDR3 runs to 15 residues. Trimming removed 1 base from V and 6 bases from J, with 12 bases in between. In germline, CDR1 is LNHDA, CDR2 SQIVND (reference sequence).

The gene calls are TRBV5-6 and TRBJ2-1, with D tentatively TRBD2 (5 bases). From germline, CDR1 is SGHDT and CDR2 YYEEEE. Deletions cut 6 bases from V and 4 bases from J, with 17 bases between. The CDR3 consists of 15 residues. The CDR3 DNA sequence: TGTGCCAGCAACATGCGGCCTAGCCTTTACAATGAGCAGTTCTTC. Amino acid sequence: CASNMRPSLYNEQFF.

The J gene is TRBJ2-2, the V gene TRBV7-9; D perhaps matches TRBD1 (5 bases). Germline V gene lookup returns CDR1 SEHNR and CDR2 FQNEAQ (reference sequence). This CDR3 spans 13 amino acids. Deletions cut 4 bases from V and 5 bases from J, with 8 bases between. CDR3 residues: CASSSQVTGELFF. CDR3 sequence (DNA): TGTGCCAGCAGCTCACAGGTTACCGGGGAGCTGTTTTTT.

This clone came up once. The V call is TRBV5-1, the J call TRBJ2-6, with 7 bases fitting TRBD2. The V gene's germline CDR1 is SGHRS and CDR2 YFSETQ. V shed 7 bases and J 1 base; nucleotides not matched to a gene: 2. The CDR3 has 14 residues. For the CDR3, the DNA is TGCGCCAGCGAGCGGGAATCTGGGGCCAACGTCCTGACTTTC. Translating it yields CASERESGANVLTF.

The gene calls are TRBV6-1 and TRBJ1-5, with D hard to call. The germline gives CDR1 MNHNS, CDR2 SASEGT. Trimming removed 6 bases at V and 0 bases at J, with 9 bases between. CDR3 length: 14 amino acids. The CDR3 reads CASRETDSNQPQHF. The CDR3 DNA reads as TGTGCCAGCAGAGAAACAGATAGCAATCAGCCCCAGCATTTT.

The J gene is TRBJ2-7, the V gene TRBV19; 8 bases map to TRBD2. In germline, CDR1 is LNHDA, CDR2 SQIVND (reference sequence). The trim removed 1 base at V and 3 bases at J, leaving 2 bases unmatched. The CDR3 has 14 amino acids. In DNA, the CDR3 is TGTGCCAGTAGTATAGTCCTAGCGGGCTACGAGCAGTACTTC. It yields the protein CASSIVLAGYEQYF.

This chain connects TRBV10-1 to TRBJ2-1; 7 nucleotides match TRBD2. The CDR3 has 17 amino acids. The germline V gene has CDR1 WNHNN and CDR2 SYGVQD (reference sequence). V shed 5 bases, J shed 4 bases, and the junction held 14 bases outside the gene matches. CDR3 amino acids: CASSSTSAERTYNEQFF. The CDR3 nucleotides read TGCGCCAGCAGTTCTACTAGCGCCGAGCGTACATACAATGAGCAGTTCTTC.

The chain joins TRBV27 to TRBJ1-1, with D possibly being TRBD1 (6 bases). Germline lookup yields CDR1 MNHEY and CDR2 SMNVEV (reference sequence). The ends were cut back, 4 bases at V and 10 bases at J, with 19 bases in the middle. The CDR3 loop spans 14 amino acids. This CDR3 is CASSYIGPRGAAFF. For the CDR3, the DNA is TGTGCCAGCAGTTATATAGGACCCAGGGGAGCAGCTTTCTTT.

This CDR3 reads CASGSSASGNTIYF. The CDR3 DNA reads TGTGCCAGCGGTTCGAGCGCCTCTGGAAACACCATATATTTT. The chain is built from TRBV9 and TRBJ1-3; unclear D gene. Trimming cost V 7 bases and J 0 bases, with 11 bases left between them. Germline CDR1 SGDLS, CDR2 YYNGEE. CDR3 length: 14 amino acids.

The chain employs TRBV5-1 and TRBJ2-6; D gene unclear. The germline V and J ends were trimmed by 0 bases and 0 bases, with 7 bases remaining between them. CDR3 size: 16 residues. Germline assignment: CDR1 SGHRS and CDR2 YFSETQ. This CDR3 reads CASSLGSNSGANVLTF. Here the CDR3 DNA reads TGCGCCAGCAGCTTGGGTAGTAACTCTGGGGCCAACGTCCTGACTTTC.

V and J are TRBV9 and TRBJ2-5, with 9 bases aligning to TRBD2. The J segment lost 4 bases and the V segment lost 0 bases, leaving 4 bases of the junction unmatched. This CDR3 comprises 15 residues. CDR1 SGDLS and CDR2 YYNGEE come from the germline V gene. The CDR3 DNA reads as TGTGCCAGCAGCGTAGATGTACTAGCGGGAGAGACCCAGTACTTC. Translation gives CASSVDVLAGETQYF.

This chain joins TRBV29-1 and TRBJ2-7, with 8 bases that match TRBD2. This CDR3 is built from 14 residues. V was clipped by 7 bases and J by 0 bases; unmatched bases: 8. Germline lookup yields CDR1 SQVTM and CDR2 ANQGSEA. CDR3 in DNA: TGCAGCGCCCGGGGGGGGATGTCCTCCTACGAGCAGTACTTC. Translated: CSARGGMSSYEQYF.

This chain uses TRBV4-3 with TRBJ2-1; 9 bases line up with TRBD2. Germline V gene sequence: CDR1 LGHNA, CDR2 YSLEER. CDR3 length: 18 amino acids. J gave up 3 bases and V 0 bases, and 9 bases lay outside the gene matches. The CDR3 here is CASSQDGVAGEVYNEQFF. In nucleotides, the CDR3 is TGCGCCAGCAGCCAAGATGGGGTAGCGGGAGAAGTCTACAATGAGCAGTTCTTC.

The CDR3 protein is CASSLSREDGYTF. The CDR3 DNA reads as TGTGCCAGCAGCTTAAGCAGGGAAGACGGCTACACCTTC. The rearrangement joins TRBV7-2 to TRBJ1-2; possible D gene TRBD1, 5 bases. The CDR3 extends over 13 amino acids. With 2 bases removed from V and 8 bases from J, the gap between germline ends came to 12 bases. Germline CDR1 SGHTA, CDR2 FQGNSA.

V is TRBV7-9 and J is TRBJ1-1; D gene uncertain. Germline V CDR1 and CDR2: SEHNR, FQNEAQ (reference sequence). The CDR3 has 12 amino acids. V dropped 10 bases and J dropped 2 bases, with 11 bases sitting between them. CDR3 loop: CATLQYNTEAFF. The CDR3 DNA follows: TGTGCCACTTTACAGTATAACACTGAAGCTTTCTTT. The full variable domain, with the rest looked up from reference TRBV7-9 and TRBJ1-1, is DTGVSQNPRHKITKRGQNVTFRCDPISEHNRLYWYRQTLGQGPEFLTYFQNEAQLEKSRLLSDRFSAERPKGSFSTLEIQRTEQGDSAMYLCATLQYNTEAFFGQGTRLTVV.

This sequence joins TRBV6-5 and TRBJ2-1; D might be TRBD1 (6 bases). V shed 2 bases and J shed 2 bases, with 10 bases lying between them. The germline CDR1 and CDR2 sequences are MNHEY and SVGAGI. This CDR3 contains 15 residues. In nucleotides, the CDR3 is TGTGCCAGCAGTTACGGACAGAGAGCCTACAATGAGCAGTTCTTC. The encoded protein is CASSYGQRAYNEQFF.

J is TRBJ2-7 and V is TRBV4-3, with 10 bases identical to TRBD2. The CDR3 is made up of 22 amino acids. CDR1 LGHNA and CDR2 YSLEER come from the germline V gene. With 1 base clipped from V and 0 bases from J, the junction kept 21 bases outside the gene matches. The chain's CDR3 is CASSQGTEETAFIAGGSYEQYF. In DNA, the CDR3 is TGCGCCAGCAGCCAAGGTACGGAAGAAACGGCTTTTATAGCGGGAGGCTCCTACGAGCAGTACTTC.